The table lists the clone carrying this T cell receptor (beta chain) with a count of one. The V segment lost 7 bases and the J segment 0 bases; nucleotides outside the gene matches: 8. This CDR3 region has 15 residues. Per the germline V gene, CDR1 is LNHDA and CDR2 is SQIVND (reference sequence). How the authors handled the data: Researchers report that nucleated cell counts were estimated from reference gene primer amplification. TCRdb's table, derived via immunoSEQ multiplex PCR, lists solely in-frame clones and lacks some. Clone size and the V and J calls come from that table; the DNA yielded D and trimming. Of some 250,000 clones listed, 88% are singletons. These data originate in a study of blood T cell repertoires in COVID-19. Study-wide context: The study drew acute and convalescent COVID-19 samples from the United States, Italy and Spain. T cells, B-cell-depleted T cells, or PBMCs supplied cDNA or gDNA.

The V call is TRBV19, the J call TRBJ1-1; 7 bases agree with TRBD1. The material sequenced was peripheral blood. The TCR comes from a woman aged 25 to 39 with acute or convalescent COVID-19. The CDR3 loop reads CASIRTGGLNTEAFF. CDR3 in DNA: TGTGCCAGTATCAGGACAGGAGGGCTGAACACTGAAGCTTTCTTT.